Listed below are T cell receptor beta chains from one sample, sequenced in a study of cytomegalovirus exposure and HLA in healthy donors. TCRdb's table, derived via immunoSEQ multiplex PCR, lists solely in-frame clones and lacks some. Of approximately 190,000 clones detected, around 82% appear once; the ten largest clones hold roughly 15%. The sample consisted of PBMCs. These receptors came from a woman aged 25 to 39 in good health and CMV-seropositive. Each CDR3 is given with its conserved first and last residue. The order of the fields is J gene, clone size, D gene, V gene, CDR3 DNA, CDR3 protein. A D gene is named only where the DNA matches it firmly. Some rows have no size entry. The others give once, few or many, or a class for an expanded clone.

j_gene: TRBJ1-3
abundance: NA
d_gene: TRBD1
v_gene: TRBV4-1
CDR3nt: TGCGCCAGCAGCCGCCCGGGACAGAGCTCTGGAAACACCATATATTTT
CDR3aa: CASSRPGQSSGNTIYF

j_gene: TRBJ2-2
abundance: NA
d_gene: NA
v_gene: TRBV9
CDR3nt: TGTGCCAGCAGCGTATCTCCCTCGACAAACACCGGGGAGCTGTTTTTT
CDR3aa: CASSVSPSTNTGELFF

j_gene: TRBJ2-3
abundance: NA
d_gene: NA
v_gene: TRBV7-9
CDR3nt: TGTGCCAGCAGCTCCGATCAATACGAGGCCACAGATACGCAGTATTTT
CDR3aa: CASSSDQYEATDTQYF

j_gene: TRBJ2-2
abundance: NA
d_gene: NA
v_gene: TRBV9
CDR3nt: TGTGCCAGCAGCGTAGAGAGGGTGGGCACCGGGGAGCTGTTTTTT
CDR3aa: CASSVERVGTGELFF

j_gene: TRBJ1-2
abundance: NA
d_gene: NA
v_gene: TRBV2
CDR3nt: TGTGCCATCCCTCATGGCTACACCTTC
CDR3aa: CAIPHGYTF

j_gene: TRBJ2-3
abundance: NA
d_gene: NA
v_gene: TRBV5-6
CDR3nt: TGTGCCAGCGGCCTTAGCCCGAGCCACTTAGATACGCAGTATTTT
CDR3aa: CASGLSPSHLDTQYF

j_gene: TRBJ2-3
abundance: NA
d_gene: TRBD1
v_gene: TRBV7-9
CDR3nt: TGTTCCAGCAGCCGCGACAGGGCAGCAGATACGCAGTATTTT
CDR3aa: CSSSRDRAADTQYF

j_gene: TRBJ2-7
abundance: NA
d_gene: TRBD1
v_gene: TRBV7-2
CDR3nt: TGTGCCAGCAGCTTAGCAGGGACAGCTGAAGCCTACGAGCAGTACTTC
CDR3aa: CASSLAGTAEAYEQYF

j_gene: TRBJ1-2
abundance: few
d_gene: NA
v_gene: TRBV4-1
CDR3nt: TGCGCCAGCAGCCAAGAGAGGTCCGGCTACACCTTC
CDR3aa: CASSQERSGYTF

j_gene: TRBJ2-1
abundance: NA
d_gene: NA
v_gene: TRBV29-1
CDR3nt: TGCAGCGTTGGGGAGTTGGAGGTCGCGCATGAGCAGTTCTTC
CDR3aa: CSVGELEVAHEQFF

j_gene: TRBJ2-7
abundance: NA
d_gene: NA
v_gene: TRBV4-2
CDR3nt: TGTGCCAGCAGCCAAGATACGGCTAGCCTCAGATACGAGCAGTACTTC
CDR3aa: CASSQDTASLRYEQYF

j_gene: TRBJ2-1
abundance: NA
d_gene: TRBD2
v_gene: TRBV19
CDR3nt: TGTGCCAGTAGTATTAGGAGCCGACTAGCGGGAACGCATATCAATGAGCAGTTCTTC
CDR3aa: CASSIRSRLAGTHINEQFF

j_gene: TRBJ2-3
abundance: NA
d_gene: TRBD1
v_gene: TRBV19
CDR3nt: TGTGCCAGTAGTTCCAACCGGGACAGGTCCACAGATACGCAGTATTTT
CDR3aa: CASSSNRDRSTDTQYF

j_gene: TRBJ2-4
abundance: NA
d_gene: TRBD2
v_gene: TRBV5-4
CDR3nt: TGTGCCAGCAGCTCAGCGGGAGGGTGGGGCTTAGCCAAAAACATTCAGTACTTC
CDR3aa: CASSSAGGWGLAKNIQYF

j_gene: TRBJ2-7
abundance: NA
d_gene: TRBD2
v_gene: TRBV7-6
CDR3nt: TGTGCCAGCAGCTTAGGACAGGGACGGACTAGCGGACATTACGAGCAGTACTTC
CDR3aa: CASSLGQGRTSGHYEQYF

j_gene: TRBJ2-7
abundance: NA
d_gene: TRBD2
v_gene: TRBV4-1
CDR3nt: TGCGCCAGCAGCCAAGATCAACCGGGGGGGCAGTACTTC
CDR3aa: CASSQDQPGGQYF

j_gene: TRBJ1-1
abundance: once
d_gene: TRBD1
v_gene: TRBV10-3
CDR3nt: TGTGCCATCAGCCGGACAGGAGGGAGCACTGAAGCTTTCTTT
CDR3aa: CAISRTGGSTEAFF

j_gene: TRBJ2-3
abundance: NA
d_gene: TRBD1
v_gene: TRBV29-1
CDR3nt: TGCAGCGTTGAGACAGGGACAGATACGCAGTATTTT
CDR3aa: CSVETGTDTQYF

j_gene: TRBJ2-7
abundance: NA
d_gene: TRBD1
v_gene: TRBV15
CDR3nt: TGTGCCACCAGCAGAGAAGGGACAGGGGTCTACGAGCAGTACTTC
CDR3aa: CATSREGTGVYEQYF

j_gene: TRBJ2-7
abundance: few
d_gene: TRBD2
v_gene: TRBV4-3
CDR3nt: TGCGCCAGCAGCTTAGGGACTAGCGGCGCCTACGAGCAGTACTTC
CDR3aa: CASSLGTSGAYEQYF

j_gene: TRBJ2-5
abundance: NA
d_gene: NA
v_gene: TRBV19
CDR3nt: TGTGCCAGTAGATCCGGAGGACAGACGAAGACCCAGTACTTC
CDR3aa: CASRSGGQTKTQYF

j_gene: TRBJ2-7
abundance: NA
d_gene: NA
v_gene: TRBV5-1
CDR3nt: TGCGCCAGCAGCTTGGGCCACCAGGGCTACGAGCAGTACTTC
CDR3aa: CASSLGHQGYEQYF

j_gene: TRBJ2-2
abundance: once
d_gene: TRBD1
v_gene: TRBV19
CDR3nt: TGTGCCAGTAGTATCCGTGACAGGGGGGACACCGGGGAGCTGTTTTTT
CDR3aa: CASSIRDRGDTGELFF

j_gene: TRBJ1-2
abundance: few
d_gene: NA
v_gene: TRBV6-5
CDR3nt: TGTGCCAGCAGTTACTCGGAGATCGATGGCTACACCTTC
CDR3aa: CASSYSEIDGYTF

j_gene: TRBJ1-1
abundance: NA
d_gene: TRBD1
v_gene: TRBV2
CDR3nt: TGTGCCAGCAGTGAAGCGTCACCTTCCTGGGGACAGATGAACACTGAAGCTTTCTTT
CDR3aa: CASSEASPSWGQMNTEAFF

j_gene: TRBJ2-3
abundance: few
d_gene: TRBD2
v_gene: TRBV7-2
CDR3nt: TGTGCCAGCAGCTTACTAGCGGGAGGGCCGGATACGCAGTATTTT
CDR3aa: CASSLLAGGPDTQYF

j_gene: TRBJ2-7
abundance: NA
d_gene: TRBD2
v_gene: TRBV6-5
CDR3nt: TGTGCCAGCAGTTACACCGGACTAGCGGGGGGCAACGAGCAGTACTTC
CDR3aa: CASSYTGLAGGNEQYF